The 4 T cell receptor beta chains presented below share a single source sample, sequenced in a study of blood T cell repertoires in COVID-19. The assay was immunoSEQ multiplex PCR, and TCRdb's table has in-frame clones only and misses some. The sample lists approximately 120,000 clones, 80% to 90% occurring once. Sequencing was carried out using peripheral blood. All receptors derive from a woman of 80 years or more with active or convalescent COVID-19.

This chain uses TRBV7-9 with TRBJ2-2; the D is unclear. CDR1 and CDR2 (germline): SEHNR, FQNEAQ (reference sequence). The CDR3 length is 14 residues. Trimming took off 4 bases at V and 1 base at J, with 7 bases between the two ends. DNA of the CDR3: TGTGCCAGCAGCTCGACTGAGAACACCGGGGAGCTGTTTTTT. Protein: CASSSTENTGELFF.

V is TRBV19 and J is TRBJ1-3; the D is unclear. V was shortened by 5 bases and J by 4 bases, with 9 bases between the two germline ends. Germline assignment: CDR1 LNHDA and CDR2 SQIVND (reference sequence). The CDR3 is made up of 13 amino acids. CDR3 sequence: CASSFAGGNTIYF. CDR3 nucleotides: TGTGCCAGTAGTTTTGCAGGCGGAAACACCATATATTTT.

The chain links TRBV4-1 to TRBJ2-7; D perhaps matches TRBD2 (5 bases). Trimming cost V 0 bases and J 6 bases, with 9 bases left between them. The CDR3 consists of 13 residues. The V gene's germline CDR1 is MGHRA and CDR2 YSYEKL. CDR3 DNA: TGCGCCAGCAGCCAAGAGCGGGTAAGCGAGCAGTACTTC. Translated, it gives CASSQERVSEQYF.

The rearrangement links TRBV21-1 to TRBJ2-5; the D segment call TRBD2 is taken from the table without a DNA check. TRBV21-1 is a known pseudogene. The CDR3 extends over 17 amino acids. CDR3 in DNA: TGTGCCAGCAGCCCATCGCGGCTAGCGGGAGCCCAAGAGACCCAGTACTTC. The encoded protein is CASSPSRLAGAQETQYF.